What follows is one TCR beta chain and its context. This sample stems from a study of cytomegalovirus exposure and HLA in healthy donors. TCRdb keeps only in-frame clones here, not all; method: immunoSEQ multiplex PCR. The sample lists about 160,000 clones, roughly nine tenths occurring once. CDR1 and CDR2 (germline): MNHEY, SVGAGI. Trimming cost V 2 bases and J 5 bases; bases outside gene matches: 7. The CDR3 runs 15 residues. Sequenced sample: PBMCs. V and J are TRBV6-5 and TRBJ1-2; 8 bases fit TRBD1. The TCR was taken from a woman aged 25-40 years in good health and CMV-seronegative. Here the CDR3 reads CASSYVGRGLYGYTF. The CDR3 DNA reads TGTGCCAGCAGTTACGTAGGCAGGGGGCTATATGGCTACACCTTC.